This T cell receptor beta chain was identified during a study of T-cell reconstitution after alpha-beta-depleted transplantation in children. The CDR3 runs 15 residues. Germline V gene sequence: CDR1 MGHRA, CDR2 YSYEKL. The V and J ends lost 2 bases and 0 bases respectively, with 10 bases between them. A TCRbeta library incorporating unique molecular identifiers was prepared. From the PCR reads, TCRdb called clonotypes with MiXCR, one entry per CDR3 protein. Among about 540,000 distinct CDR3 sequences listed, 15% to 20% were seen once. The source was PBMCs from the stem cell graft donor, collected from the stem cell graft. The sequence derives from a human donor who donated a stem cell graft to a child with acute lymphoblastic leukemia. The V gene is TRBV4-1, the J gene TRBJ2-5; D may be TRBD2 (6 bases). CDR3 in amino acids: CASSQPTSYQETQYF. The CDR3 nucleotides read TGCGCCAGCAGCCAACCTACTAGCTACCAAGAGACCCAGTACTTC.